This T cell receptor (beta chain) came from a study of tumor-infiltrating lymphocytes in primary liver carcinoma. At the level of the study: By surgical resection, the patients were treated for their primary liver carcinoma. Lesions, classed as T1-T3 N0M0, spanned roughly 4.2 to 10 cm across.

With respect to this clonotype: Its antigen remains unknown.

Starting material of around 460 ng total RNA yielded TCR beta cDNA via a constant-region primer. Libraries covering TCR beta were generated through three nested multiplex PCR rounds (using a slightly modified ARM-PCR). TCRdb itself ran the multiplex PCR reads through MiXCR, one entry per CDR3 protein. The sample carries just over 300,000 distinct CDR3 sequences, about 50% recorded once. Unsorted whole blood supplied the RNA, and germline DNA was extracted too. Study-level points and caveats: Blood trailed tumors significantly in top-250-clone fraction (p = 0.039). Paired tumor-adjacent and tumor-blood samples overlapped less than tumor region pairs did.

Sequencing input: peripheral blood. This receptor was taken from a woman aged 30 to 39 with primary liver carcinoma and hepatitis B virus infection.

The CDR3 region is CASSSDESSYNEQFF. The CDR3 bases are TGTGCCAGCAGTTCTGACGAGAGCTCCTACAATGAGCAGTTCTTC. The chain combines TRBV6-5 with TRBJ2-1; D unclear. V shed 4 bases and J shed 0 bases, with 10 bases lying between them. The germline V gene has CDR1 MNHEY and CDR2 SVGAGI. The CDR3 contains 15 residues.